The clone carrying this TCR beta chain was picked up many times. Its antigen is as yet unknown. The read comes to an end 3 residues before the CDR3 does, leaving the germline J gene to fill in the end. Assay used: immunoSEQ multiplex PCR; TCRdb lists only in-frame clones, some missing. The sample contains around 50,000 clones, none of them singletons. This record belongs to a study of T cell clonality in common variable immunodeficiency. Study-wide points: In common variable immunodeficiency, TCR beta chains reportedly carried fewer deletions and N-nucleotide insertions.

This CDR3 spans 13 amino acids. CDR1 is GTSNPN and CDR2 is SVGIG in the germline V gene (reference sequence). This sequence was found in a person aged 18 to 69 in good health. The sequenced sample was peripheral blood mononuclear cells. The rearrangement uses TRBV30 and TRBJ1-4; D possibly corresponds to TRBD1 (6 bases). CDR3 bases read: TGTGCCGCAGGACAGTCCGAAAATTCACCA. Its protein product is CAAGQSENSP. The whole CDR3 sequence is CAAGQSENSPLFF.